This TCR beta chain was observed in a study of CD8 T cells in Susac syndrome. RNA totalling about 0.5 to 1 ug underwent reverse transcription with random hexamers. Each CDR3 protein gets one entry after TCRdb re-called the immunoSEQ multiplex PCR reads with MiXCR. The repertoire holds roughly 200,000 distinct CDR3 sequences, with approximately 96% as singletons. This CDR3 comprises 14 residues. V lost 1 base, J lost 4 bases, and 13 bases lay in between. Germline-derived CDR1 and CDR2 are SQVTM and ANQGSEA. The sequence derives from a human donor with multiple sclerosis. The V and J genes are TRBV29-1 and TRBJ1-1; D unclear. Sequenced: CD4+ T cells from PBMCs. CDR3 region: CSVEGQFLGTEAFF. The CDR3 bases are TGCAGCGTTGAAGGCCAGTTCCTTGGCACTGAAGCTTTCTTT.